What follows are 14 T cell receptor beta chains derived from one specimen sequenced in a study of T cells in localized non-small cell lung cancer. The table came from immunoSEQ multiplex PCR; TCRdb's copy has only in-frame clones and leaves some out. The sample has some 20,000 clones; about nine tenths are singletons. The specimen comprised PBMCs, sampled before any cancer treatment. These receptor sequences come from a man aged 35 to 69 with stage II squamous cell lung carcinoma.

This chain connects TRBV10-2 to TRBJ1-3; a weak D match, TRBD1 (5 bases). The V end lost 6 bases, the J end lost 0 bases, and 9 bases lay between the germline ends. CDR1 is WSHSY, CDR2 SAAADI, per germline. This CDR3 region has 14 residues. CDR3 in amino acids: CASRTDSSGNTIYF. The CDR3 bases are TGCGCCAGCAGGACAGATTCCTCTGGAAACACCATATATTTT.

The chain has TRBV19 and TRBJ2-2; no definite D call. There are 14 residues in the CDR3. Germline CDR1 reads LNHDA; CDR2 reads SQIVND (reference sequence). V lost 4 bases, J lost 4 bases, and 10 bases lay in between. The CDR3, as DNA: TGTGCCAGTAGTAGCGACCACGGCACCGGGGAGCTGTTTTTT. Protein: CASSSDHGTGELFF.

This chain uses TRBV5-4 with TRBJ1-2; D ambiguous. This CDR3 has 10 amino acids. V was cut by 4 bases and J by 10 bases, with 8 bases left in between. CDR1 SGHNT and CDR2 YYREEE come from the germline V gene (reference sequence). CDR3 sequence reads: CASSLGDYTF. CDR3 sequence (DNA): TGTGCCAGCAGCCTTGGGGACTACACCTTC.

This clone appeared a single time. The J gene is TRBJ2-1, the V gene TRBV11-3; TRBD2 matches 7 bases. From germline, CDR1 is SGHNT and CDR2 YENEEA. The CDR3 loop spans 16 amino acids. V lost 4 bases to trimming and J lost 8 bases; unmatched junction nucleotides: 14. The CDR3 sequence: CASSSPGLGLHDEQFF. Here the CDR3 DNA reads TGTGCCAGCAGCTCCCCAGGACTAGGATTGCATGATGAGCAGTTCTTC.

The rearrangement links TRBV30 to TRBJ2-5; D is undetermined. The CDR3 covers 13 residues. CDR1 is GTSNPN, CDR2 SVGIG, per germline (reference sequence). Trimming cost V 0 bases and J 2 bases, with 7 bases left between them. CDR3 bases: TGTGCCTGGAGTGTAGCCGGTCAAGAGACCCAGTACTTC. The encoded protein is CAWSVAGQETQYF.

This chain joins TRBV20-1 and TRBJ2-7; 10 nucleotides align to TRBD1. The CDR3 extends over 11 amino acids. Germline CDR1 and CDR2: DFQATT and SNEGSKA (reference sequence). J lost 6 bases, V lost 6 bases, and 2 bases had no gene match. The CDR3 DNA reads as TGCAGTGCATGGGACAGGGGCGAGCAGTACTTC. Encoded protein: CSAWDRGEQYF.

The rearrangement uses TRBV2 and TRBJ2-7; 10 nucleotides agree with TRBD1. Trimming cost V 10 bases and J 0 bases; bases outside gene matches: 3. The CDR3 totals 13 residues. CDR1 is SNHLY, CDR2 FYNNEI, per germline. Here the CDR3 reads CATRDRGSYEQYF. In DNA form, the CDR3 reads TGTGCCACCCGGGACAGGGGCTCCTACGAGCAGTACTTC.

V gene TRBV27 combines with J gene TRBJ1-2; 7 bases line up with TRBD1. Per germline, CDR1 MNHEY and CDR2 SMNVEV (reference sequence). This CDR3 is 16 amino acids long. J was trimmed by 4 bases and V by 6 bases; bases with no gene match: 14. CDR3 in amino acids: CASRRGTEKLGYGYTF. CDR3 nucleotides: TGTGCCAGCAGACGCGGGACAGAAAAATTGGGCTATGGCTACACCTTC.

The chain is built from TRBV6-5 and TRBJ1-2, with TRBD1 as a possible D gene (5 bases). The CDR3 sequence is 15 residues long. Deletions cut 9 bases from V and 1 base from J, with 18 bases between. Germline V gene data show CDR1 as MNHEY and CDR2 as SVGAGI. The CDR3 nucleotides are TGTGCCAGTGGGGCGCGAAGCCAGGGTAACTATGGCTACACCTTC. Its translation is CASGARSQGNYGYTF.

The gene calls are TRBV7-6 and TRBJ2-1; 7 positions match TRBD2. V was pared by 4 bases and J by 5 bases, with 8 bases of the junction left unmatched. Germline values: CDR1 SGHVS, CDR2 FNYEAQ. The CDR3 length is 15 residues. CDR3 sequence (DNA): TGTGCCAGCAGCTCGCGAATAGCGGGCGACAATGAGCAGTTCTTC. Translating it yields CASSSRIAGDNEQFF.

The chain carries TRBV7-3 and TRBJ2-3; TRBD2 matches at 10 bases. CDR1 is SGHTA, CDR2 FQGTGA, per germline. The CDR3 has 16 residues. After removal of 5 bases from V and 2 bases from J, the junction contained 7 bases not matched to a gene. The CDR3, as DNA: TGTGCCAGCAGCCCCAATAGCGGGGGGAACACAGATACGCAGTATTTT. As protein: CASSPNSGGNTDTQYF.

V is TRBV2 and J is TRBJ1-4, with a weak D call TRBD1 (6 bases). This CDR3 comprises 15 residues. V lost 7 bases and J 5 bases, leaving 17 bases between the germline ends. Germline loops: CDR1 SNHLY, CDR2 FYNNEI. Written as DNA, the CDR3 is TGTGCCAGCAAAAGACCCCAGGGGCGCAATGAAAAACTGTTTTTT. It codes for CASKRPQGRNEKLFF. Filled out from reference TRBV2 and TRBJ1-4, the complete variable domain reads EPEVTQTPSHQVTQMGQEVILRCVPISNHLYFYWYRQILGQKVEFLVSFYNNEISEKSEIFDDQFSVERPDGSNFTLKIRSTKLEDSAMYFCASKRPQGRNEKLFFGSGTQLSVL.

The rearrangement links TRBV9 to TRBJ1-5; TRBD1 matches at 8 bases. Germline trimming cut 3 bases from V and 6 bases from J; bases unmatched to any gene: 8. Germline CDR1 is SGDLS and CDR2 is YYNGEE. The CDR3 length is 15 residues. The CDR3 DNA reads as TGTGCCAGCAGCGCGACAGCAGGGGGCAGTCAGCCCCAGCATTTT. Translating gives CASSATAGGSQPQHF.

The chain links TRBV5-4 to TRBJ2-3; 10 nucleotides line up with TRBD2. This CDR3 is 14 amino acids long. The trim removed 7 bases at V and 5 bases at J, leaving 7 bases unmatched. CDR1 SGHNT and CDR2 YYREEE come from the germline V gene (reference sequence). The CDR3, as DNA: TGTGCCAGCCGGAGCGGGGGGGCCGTAGATACGCAGTATTTT. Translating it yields CASRSGGAVDTQYF.